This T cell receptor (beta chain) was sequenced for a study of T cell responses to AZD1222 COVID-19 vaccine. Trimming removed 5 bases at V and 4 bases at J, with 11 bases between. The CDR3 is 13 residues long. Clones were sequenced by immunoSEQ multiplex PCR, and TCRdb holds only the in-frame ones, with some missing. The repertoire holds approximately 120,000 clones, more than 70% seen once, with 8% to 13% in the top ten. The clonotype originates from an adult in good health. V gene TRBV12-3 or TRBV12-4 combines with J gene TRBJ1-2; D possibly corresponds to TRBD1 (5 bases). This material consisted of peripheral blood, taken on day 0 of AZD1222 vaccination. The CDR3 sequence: CASSPGQGYGYTF. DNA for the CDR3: TGTGCCAGCAGTCCCGGCCAGGGCTATGGCTACACCTTC.